These 8 T cell receptor beta chains came from one sample sequenced in a study of blood T cell repertoires in COVID-19. Using immunoSEQ multiplex PCR, the repertoire was profiled, and TCRdb retains in-frame clones only, with some absent. The data contain nearly 200,000 clones, approximately 84% of them singletons. Source material: PBMCs or T cells enriched from blood (not recorded which). These receptors all stem from a man in his forties or fifties who had recovered from COVID-19.

This clone appeared once. The gene calls are TRBV5-4 and TRBJ2-5; the D gene is possibly TRBD2 (5 bases). With 4 bases removed from V and 1 base from J, the gap between germline ends came to 14 bases. The CDR3 runs 15 residues. Germline V lookup: CDR1 SGHNT, CDR2 YYREEE (reference sequence). The CDR3 DNA reads as TGTGCCAGCAGCCCTAGTGGACTTCCCCAAGAGACCCAGTACTTC. Amino acids: CASSPSGLPQETQYF. Supplemented by reference TRBV5-4 and TRBJ2-5, the full variable domain reads ETGVTQSPTHLIKTRGQQVTLRCSSQSGHNTVSWYQQALGQGPQFIFQYYREEENGRGNFPPRFSGLQFPNYSSELNVNALELDDSALYLCASSPSGLPQETQYFGPGTRLLVL.

This sequence joins TRBV9 and TRBJ2-2, with D tentatively TRBD1 (6 bases). The CDR3 has 16 residues. Trimming took off 0 bases at V and 6 bases at J, with 15 bases between the two ends. From germline, CDR1 is SGDLS and CDR2 YYNGEE. CDR3 DNA sequence: TGTGCCAGCAGCGTAGCTCAGGGGACGGCCTCCGGGGAGCTGTTTTTT. Its translation is CASSVAQGTASGELFF.

This clone was detected once. The chain has TRBV4-3 and TRBJ2-6; D is perhaps TRBD2 (5 bases). Per germline, CDR1 LGHNA and CDR2 YSLEER. The CDR3 covers 17 residues. V was clipped by 1 base and J by 0 bases, with 10 bases between them. Here the CDR3 reads CASSQVGGGSGANVLTF. The CDR3 DNA is TGCGCCAGCAGCCAAGTGGGCGGAGGCTCTGGGGCCAACGTCCTGACTTTC.

This chain joins TRBV11-3 and TRBJ2-1, with TRBD2 matching over 7 bases. After removal of 3 bases from V and 0 bases from J, the junction contained 5 bases not matched to a gene. The germline V gene has CDR1 SGHNT and CDR2 YENEEA. The CDR3 has 16 residues. CDR3 sequence (DNA): TGTGCCAGCAGCTTTGATACGGGGGGCTCCTACAATGAGCAGTTCTTC. Amino acids: CASSFDTGGSYNEQFF.

The chain employs TRBV5-6 and TRBJ1-2, with TRBD1 matching over 9 bases. This CDR3 is 14 amino acids long. Germline V gives CDR1 SGHDT, CDR2 YYEEEE. V was clipped by 6 bases and J by 4 bases; unmatched bases: 7. The CDR3 DNA sequence: TGTGCCAGCACCGATAACAGGGGGCCCTATGGCTACACCTTC. Translation gives CASTDNRGPYGYTF. Using reference TRBV5-6 and TRBJ1-2 for the parts outside the CDR3, the full variable domain is DAGVTQSPTHLIKTRGQQVTLRCSPKSGHDTVSWYQQALGQGPQFIFQYYEEEERQRGNFPDRFSGHQFPNYSSELNVNALLLGDSALYLCASTDNRGPYGYTFGSGTRLTVV.

CDR3 residues: CASSFWGANRGLNTEAFF. DNA for the CDR3: TGTGCCAGCAGCTTTTGGGGGGCCAACAGGGGACTGAACACTGAAGCTTTCTTT. The gene calls are TRBV5-4 and TRBJ1-1; 7 nucleotides align to TRBD1. There are 18 residues in the CDR3. Trimming at V came to 2 bases and at J to 0 bases, leaving 13 bases not matched to a gene. Germline CDR1 and CDR2: SGHNT and YYREEE (reference sequence).

This sequence joins TRBV4-1 and TRBJ2-6; D not resolved. This CDR3 comprises 15 residues. V was trimmed by 4 bases and J by 0 bases, leaving 7 bases between them. CDR1 MGHRA and CDR2 YSYEKL come from the germline V gene. CDR3 in amino acids: CASSPVPSGANVLTF. As DNA, the CDR3 is TGCGCCAGCAGCCCCGTCCCCTCTGGGGCCAACGTCCTGACTTTC.

The chain links TRBV3-1 (or the pseudogene TRBV3-2) to TRBJ2-2; 9 bases are shared with TRBD1. The junction had 8 bases not matched to a gene; V was cut back by 0 bases and J by 6 bases. Germline lookup yields CDR1 LGHDT and CDR2 YNNKEL (reference sequence). This CDR3 comprises 17 residues. DNA of the CDR3: TGTGCCAGCAGCCAAGACATACCGGGACAGGGTGCCGGGGAGCTGTTTTTT. Translating gives CASSQDIPGQGAGELFF.